A single sample is the source of the 8 T cell receptor beta chains below, sequenced in a study of CD8+CD57+ T cells in acquired aplastic anemia. Profiling that covered TCR beta VDJ and CDR3 relied on genomic DNA as its template. TCRdb re-derived calls from the reads in MiXCR, one entry per CDR3 protein. Seen here are approximately 170,000 distinct CDR3 sequences, around 50% observed once, and the top ten hold around a sixth. Material: sorted CD4+, CD8+, or CD8+CD57+ T cells (not recorded which) from PBMCs. These TCRs come from a human donor in good health, serving as a control.

The chain employs TRBV5-1 and TRBJ1-6; 10 nucleotides line up with TRBD1. The length of the CDR3 is 15 residues. Germline lookup yields CDR1 SGHRS and CDR2 YFSETQ. V was pared by 4 bases and J by 13 bases, with 11 bases of the junction left unmatched. CDR3 amino acids: CASSVGRTGGSPLHF. The CDR3 region has the DNA TGCGCCAGCAGCGTCGGCCGGACAGGGGGTTCGCCCCTCCACTTT.

This rearrangement joins TRBV9 to TRBJ1-2, with D possibly TRBD1 on 5 matching bases. The V end lost 0 bases, the J end lost 3 bases, and 12 bases lay between the germline ends. Per the germline V gene, CDR1 is SGDLS and CDR2 is YYNGEE. This CDR3 is built from 15 residues. The CDR3 DNA sequence: TGTGCCAGCAGCGTAGCAGGGACCACAGACTATGGCTACACCTTC. It translates to CASSVAGTTDYGYTF.

This clonotype is a singleton in its sample. J is TRBJ2-7 and V is TRBV5-4; no reliable D call. Germline V gene data show CDR1 as SGHNT and CDR2 as YYREEE (reference sequence). With 2 bases removed from V and 1 base from J, the gap between germline ends came to 10 bases. The CDR3 is 14 residues long. The CDR3 DNA is TGTGCCAGCAGCTTTACGACCGTATCCTACGAGCAGTACTTC. This codes for CASSFTTVSYEQYF.

The chain employs TRBV7-2 and TRBJ2-7; TRBD1 aligns across 10 bases. V lost 5 bases to trimming and J lost 0 bases; unmatched junction nucleotides: 7. Germline assignment: CDR1 SGHTA and CDR2 FQGNSA. The CDR3 loop spans 16 amino acids. The CDR3, as DNA: TGTGCCAGCAGCCCGACCGGGACAGGGGTCTCCTACGAGCAGTACTTC. Its translation is CASSPTGTGVSYEQYF.

The V call is TRBV24-1, the J call TRBJ2-7; 7 nucleotides agree with TRBD1. Germline V gene data show CDR1 as KGHDR and CDR2 as SFDVKD. V was pared by 4 bases and J by 0 bases, with 11 bases of the junction left unmatched. This CDR3 comprises 17 residues. DNA for the CDR3: TGTGCCACCAGTGACCCCGAGGGACAGTTTAACTCCTACGAGCAGTACTTC. It translates to CATSDPEGQFNSYEQYF.

J is TRBJ2-7 and V is TRBV10-3; TRBD1 matches 7 bases. Germline CDR1 ENHRY, CDR2 SYGVKD. The CDR3 loop spans 11 amino acids. Losses at the gene ends were 6 bases for V and 7 bases for J; bases not matched to a gene: 3. For the CDR3, the DNA is TGTGCCATCAGCCAGGGACAGGAGCAGTACTTC. Its protein product is CAISQGQEQYF.

This clonotype showed up many times. The V gene is TRBV10-3, the J gene TRBJ1-2, with D perhaps matching TRBD1 (5 bases). Trimming removed 4 bases from V and 3 bases from J, with 18 bases in between. This CDR3 is built from 16 residues. Germline CDR1 and CDR2: ENHRY and SYGVKD. CDR3 residues: CAISVRQGVGDYGYTF. DNA for the CDR3: TGTGCCATCAGTGTAAGGCAGGGAGTCGGGGACTATGGCTACACCTTC.

This clonotype has a count of ten or more. The V call is TRBV11-2, the J call TRBJ2-3, with unresolved D. The CDR3 is 13 residues long. The germline V gene encodes CDR1 SGHAT and CDR2 FQNNGV. V was clipped by 3 bases and J by 5 bases, with 9 bases between them. The CDR3 region is CASSLGLVDTQYF. The DNA of the CDR3 is TGTGCCAGCAGCTTGGGTTTAGTAGATACGCAGTATTTT.